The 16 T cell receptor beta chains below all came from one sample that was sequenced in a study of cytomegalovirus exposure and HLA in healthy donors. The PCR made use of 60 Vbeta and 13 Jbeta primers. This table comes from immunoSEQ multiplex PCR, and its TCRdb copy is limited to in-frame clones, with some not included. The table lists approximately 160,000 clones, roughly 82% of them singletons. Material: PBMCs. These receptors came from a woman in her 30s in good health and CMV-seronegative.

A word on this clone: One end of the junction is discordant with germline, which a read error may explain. For the CDR3, the DNA is TGCAGCGTTGAAGACCCTCACACAGGGGGCTTCGGGGATGGCTACCCCTTC. It encodes CSVEDPHTGGFGDGYPF. The chain employs TRBV29-1 and TRBJ1-2, with 9 bases that match TRBD1. The CDR3 is 17 amino acids. The germline V gene has CDR1 SQVTM and CDR2 ANQGSEA.

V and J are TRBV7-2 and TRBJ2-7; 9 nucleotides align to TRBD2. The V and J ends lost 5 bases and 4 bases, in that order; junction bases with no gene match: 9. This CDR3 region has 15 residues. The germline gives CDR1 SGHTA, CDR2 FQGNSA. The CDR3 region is CASSVTPGLAYEQYF. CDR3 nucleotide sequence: TGTGCCAGCAGCGTAACGCCGGGACTAGCTTACGAGCAGTACTTC.

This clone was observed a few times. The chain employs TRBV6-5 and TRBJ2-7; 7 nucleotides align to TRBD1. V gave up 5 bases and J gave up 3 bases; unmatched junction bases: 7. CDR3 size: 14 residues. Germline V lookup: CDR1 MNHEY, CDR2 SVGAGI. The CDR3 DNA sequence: TGTGCCAGCAGTACGGCCAGGGGGTTCTACGAGCAGTACTTC. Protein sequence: CASSTARGFYEQYF.

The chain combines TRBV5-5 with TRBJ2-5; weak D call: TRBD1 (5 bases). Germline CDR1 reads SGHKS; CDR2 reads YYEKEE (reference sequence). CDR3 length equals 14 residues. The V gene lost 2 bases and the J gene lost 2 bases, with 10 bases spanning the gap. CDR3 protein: CASSLQVNQETQYF. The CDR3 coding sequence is TGTGCCAGCAGCTTACAGGTGAATCAAGAGACCCAGTACTTC.

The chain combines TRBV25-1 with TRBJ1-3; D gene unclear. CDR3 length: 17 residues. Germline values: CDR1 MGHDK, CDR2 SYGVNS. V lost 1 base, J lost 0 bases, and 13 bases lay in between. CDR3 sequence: CASSEWSQAHSGNTIYF. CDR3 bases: TGTGCCAGCAGTGAATGGTCGCAGGCGCACTCTGGAAACACCATATATTTT.

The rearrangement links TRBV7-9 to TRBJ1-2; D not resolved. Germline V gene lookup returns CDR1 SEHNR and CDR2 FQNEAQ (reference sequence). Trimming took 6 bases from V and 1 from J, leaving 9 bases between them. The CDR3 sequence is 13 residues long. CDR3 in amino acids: CASSPQINYGYTF. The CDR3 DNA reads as TGTGCCAGCAGTCCGCAGATTAACTATGGCTACACCTTC.

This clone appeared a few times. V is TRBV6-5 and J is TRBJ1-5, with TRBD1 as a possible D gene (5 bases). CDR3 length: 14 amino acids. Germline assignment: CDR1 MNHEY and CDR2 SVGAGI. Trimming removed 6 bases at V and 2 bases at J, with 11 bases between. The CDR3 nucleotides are TGTGCCAGCAGCTTCACCAGGGGCAATCAGCCCCAGCATTTT. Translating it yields CASSFTRGNQPQHF.

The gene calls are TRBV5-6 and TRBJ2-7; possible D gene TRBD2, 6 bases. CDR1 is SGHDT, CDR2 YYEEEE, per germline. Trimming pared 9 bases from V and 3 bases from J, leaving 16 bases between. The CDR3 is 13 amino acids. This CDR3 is CATSRGRVYEQYF. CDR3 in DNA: TGTGCCACCTCGCGGGGCAGGGTCTACGAGCAGTACTTC.

The CDR3 DNA sequence: TGCGCCAGCAGCCATACAGCCGATTACTACGAGCAGTACTTC. It is translated as CASSHTADYYEQYF. The chain uses TRBV4-1 and TRBJ2-7, with D unclear. The CDR3 consists of 14 residues. The V end was cut by 3 bases, the J end by 3 bases, with 12 bases between. CDR1 is MGHRA and CDR2 is YSYEKL in the germline V gene.

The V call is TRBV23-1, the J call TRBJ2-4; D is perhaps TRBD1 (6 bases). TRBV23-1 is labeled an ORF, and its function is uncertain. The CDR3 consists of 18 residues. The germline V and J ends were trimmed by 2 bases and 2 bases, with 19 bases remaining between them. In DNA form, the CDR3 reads TGCGCCAGCAGTCAAACCCACCGACAGGTGCATACCAAAAACATTCAGTACTTC. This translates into CASSQTHRQVHTKNIQYF.

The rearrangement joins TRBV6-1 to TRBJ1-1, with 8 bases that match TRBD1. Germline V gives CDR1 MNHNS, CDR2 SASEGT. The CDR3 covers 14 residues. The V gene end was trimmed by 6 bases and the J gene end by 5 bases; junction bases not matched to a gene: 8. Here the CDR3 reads CASSLQGARTEAFF. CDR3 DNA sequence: TGTGCCAGCAGCCTGCAGGGGGCGAGGACTGAAGCTTTCTTT.

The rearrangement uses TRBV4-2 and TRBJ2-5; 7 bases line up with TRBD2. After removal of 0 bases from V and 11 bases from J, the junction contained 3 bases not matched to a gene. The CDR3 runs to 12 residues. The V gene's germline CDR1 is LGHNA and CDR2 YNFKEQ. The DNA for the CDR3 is TGTGCCAGCAGCCAAGACCGGGGGGAGCAGTACTTC. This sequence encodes CASSQDRGEQYF.

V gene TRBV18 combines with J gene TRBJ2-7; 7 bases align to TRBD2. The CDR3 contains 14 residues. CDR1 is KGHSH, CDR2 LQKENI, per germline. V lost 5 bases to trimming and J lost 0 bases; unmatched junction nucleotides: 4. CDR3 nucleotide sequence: TGTGCCAGCTCAGGGGGGGGGATCTCCTACGAGCAGTACTTC. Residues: CASSGGGISYEQYF.

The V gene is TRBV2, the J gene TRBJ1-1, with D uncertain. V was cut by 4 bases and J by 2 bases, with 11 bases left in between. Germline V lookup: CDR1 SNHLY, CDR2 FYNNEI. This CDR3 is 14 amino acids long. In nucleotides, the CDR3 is TGTGCCAGCAGTGCATCGGAGGGAAACACTGAAGCTTTCTTT. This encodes CASSASEGNTEAFF.

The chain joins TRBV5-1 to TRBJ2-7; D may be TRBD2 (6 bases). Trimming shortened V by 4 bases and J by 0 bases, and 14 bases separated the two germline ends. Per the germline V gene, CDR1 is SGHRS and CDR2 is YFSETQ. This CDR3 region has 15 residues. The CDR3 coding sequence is TGCGCCAGCAGCGTTAGCGGCTTACGCTCCTACGAGCAGTACTTC. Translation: CASSVSGLRSYEQYF.

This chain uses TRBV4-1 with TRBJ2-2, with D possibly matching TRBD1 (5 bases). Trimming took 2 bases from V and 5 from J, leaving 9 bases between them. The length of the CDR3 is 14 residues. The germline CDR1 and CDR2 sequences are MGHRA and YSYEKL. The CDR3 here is CASSQQGWTGELFF. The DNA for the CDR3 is TGCGCCAGCAGCCAACAGGGCTGGACCGGGGAGCTGTTTTTT.